This T cell receptor (beta chain) was documented in a study of T cells in Graves' hyperthyroidism and ophthalmopathy. RNA transcripts yielded amplified TCR beta CDR3 regions. Primed by the HTBI set, a first-round RT-PCR was run on the TCR CDR3. TCRdb reprocessed the multiplex PCR reads with MiXCR, giving one entry per CDR3 protein. The table has 600,000 to 900,000 distinct CDR3 sequences, around 15% seen once. This clonotype was seen a handful of times. Uncontrolled infection, other autoimmune disease, pregnancy or lactation disqualified patients from enrolment. Fresh peripheral blood, about 9.6 ml, yielded the PBMCs. CDR1 is GTSNPN and CDR2 is SVGIG in the germline V gene (reference sequence). The length of the CDR3 is 15 residues. The ends were cut back, 2 bases at V and 6 bases at J, with 18 bases in the middle.

The sequence derives from a man younger than 30 with Graves' hyperthyroidism. This sequence joins TRBV30 and TRBJ2-3; D perhaps matches TRBD2 (5 bases). Sequencing used blood. CDR3: CAWSPSRGRGDTQYF. As DNA, the CDR3 is TGTGCCTGGAGTCCCTCCCGTGGGAGAGGCGATACGCAGTATTTT. The variable domain in full, with the rest retrieved from reference TRBV30 and TRBJ2-3, is SQTIHQWPATLVQPVGSPLSLECTVEGTSNPNLYWYRQAAGRGLQLLFYSVGIGQISSEVPQNLSASRPQDRQFILSSKKLLLSDSGFYLCAWSPSRGRGDTQYFGPGTRLTVL.